The clone carrying this TCR beta chain was recorded a few times. Antigen specificity is unknown. This record comes from a study of neurological immune-mediated disorders. General study results and limits: HTLV-1-associated myelopathy displayed the greatest TCR clonal expansion, and multiple sclerosis exhibited the smallest, lower than that of healthy controls.

The output of every sequencing run, over 170 million TCR-beta sequences, came from 15-18 subjects. Via MiXCR, TCRdb re-called the 5' RACE reads, giving one row per CDR3 protein. The repertoire includes roughly 74,000 distinct CDR3 sequences, 5.2% of them detected once, and approximately 7% sits in the top ten. The unsorted libraries were made from 2 million PBMCs kept at -80 C. The material sequenced was PBMCs. The receptor comes from a man between 18 and 35 years old with multiple sclerosis.

CDR3 protein: CASADRVYEQYF. The CDR3 DNA follows: TGTGCCAGCGCAGACAGGGTATACGAGCAGTACTTC. This sequence joins TRBV6-1 and TRBJ2-7; 7 nucleotides match TRBD1. The CDR3 consists of 12 residues. Germline loops: CDR1 MNHNS, CDR2 SASEGT. Trimming took 8 bases from V and 4 from J; bases not matched to a gene: 5.